One and the same sample provided the 30 T cell receptor beta chains below, sequenced in a study of blood T cell repertoires in COVID-19 (dated by TCRdb to the early 2020s). Receptor amplification or capture employed the immunoSEQ multiplex PCR assay. TCRdb's version of the immuneACCESS table is confined to in-frame rearrangements and falls short of the full clone set. An unresolved V gene accounts for under half of the shortfall where checked; the remainder is of unknown origin. This sample holds about 81,000 clones; just over 85% were observed only once. The ten biggest clones cover roughly 4.8% of the sample. The sequencing sample was made of peripheral blood. The receptors were sampled from an elderly woman with acute or convalescent COVID-19.

The chain recombines TRBV30 with TRBJ2-3, with 8 bases that match TRBD1. Looked up from germline, CDR1 is GTSNPN and CDR2 is SVGIG (reference sequence). The ends lost 0 bases at V and 3 bases at J; junction bases unmatched: 8. The CDR3 has 16 residues. Here the CDR3 DNA reads TGTGCCTGGAGTGTGGCAAGGACAGGGCCAACAGATACGCAGTATTTT. It yields the protein CAWSVARTGPTDTQYF. The variable domain in full, with the rest retrieved from reference TRBV30 and TRBJ2-3, is SQTIHQWPATLVQPVGSPLSLECTVEGTSNPNLYWYRQAAGRGLQLLFYSVGIGQISSEVPQNLSASRPQDRQFILSSKKLLLSDSGFYLCAWSVARTGPTDTQYFGPGTRLTVL.

Comment on this clone: Sequence at one end of the junction differs from germline and may be a read error. V and J are TRBV7-9 and TRBJ2-7, with D possibly TRBD2 on 5 matching bases. Germline V lookup: CDR1 SEHNR, CDR2 FQNEAQ (reference sequence). The CDR3 is 13 amino acids. CDR3 coding DNA: TGTGCCAGCAGTTTGGGGTTCCGGGATGTGCGAGACTTC. Translation: CASSLGFRDVRDF. Together with reference TRBV7-9 and TRBJ2-7, the CDR3 gives the full variable domain: DTGVSQNPRHKITKRGQNVTFRCDPISEHNRLYWYRQTLGQGPEFLTYFQNEAQLEKSRLLSDRFSAERPKGSFSTLEIQRTEQGDSAMYLCASSLGFRDVRDFGPGTRLTVT.

The count of this clone is one. This chain uses TRBV30 with TRBJ1-3; D call uncertain. This CDR3 is built from 12 residues. Germline CDR1 reads GTSNPN; CDR2 reads SVGIG (reference sequence). Trimming removed 4 bases from V and 2 bases from J, with 6 bases in between. CDR3 residues: CAWTEAGNTIYF. The DNA for the CDR3 is TGTGCCTGGACCGAGGCTGGAAACACCATATATTTT.

This sequence joins TRBV12-3 or TRBV12-4 and TRBJ2-3; unclear D gene. Trimming pared 5 bases from V and 3 bases from J, leaving 6 bases between. The CDR3 loop spans 12 amino acids. The DNA of the CDR3 is TGTGCCAGCAGTCAGTCAACAGATACGCAGTATTTT. As protein: CASSQSTDTQYF.

The chain carries TRBV5-4 and TRBJ2-1, with D perhaps TRBD1 (6 bases). This CDR3 has 18 residues. V was pared by 1 base and J by 6 bases, with 23 bases between. Germline assignment: CDR1 SGHNT and CDR2 YYREEE (reference sequence). The DNA for the CDR3 is TGTGCCAGCAGCTTGAGGCTCGGTTTGGGGGCCGGATTCAATGAGCAGTTCTTC. As protein: CASSLRLGLGAGFNEQFF.

The rearrangement links TRBV5-5 to TRBJ1-6; 7 bases agree with TRBD1. The V gene's germline CDR1 is SGHKS and CDR2 YYEKEE (reference sequence). With 4 bases clipped from V and 4 bases from J, the junction kept 5 bases outside the gene matches. The CDR3 extends over 15 amino acids. The DNA of the CDR3 is TGTGCCAGCAGCCTCGAGACAGGGTATAATTCACCCCTCCACTTT. Translated, it gives CASSLETGYNSPLHF.

The gene calls are TRBV5-1 and TRBJ2-4; perhaps TRBD1 as D (7 bases). This CDR3 spans 14 amino acids. V lost 1 base to trimming and J lost 5 bases, with 10 bases between them. Per germline, CDR1 SGHRS and CDR2 YFSETQ. CDR3 sequence (DNA): TGCGCCAGCAGCTTGCCAGGGGGGCAAAACATTCAGTACTTC. Its translation is CASSLPGGQNIQYF.

The rearrangement joins TRBV5-1 to TRBJ2-5; 10 bases fit TRBD2. CDR1 is SGHRS and CDR2 is YFSETQ in the germline V gene. Unmatched junction bases numbered 7, after V lost 0 bases and J lost 5 bases. The CDR3 runs to 16 residues. The CDR3, as DNA: TGCGCCAGCAGCTTGGAGGTAGCGGGAGGATGGGAGACCCAGTACTTC. Amino acids: CASSLEVAGGWETQYF.

This chain connects TRBV20-1 to TRBJ2-7, with 7 nucleotides matching TRBD1. With V trimmed by 3 bases and J by 4 bases, 9 bases remained unmatched. Germline-derived CDR1 and CDR2 are DFQATT and SNEGSKA (reference sequence). The CDR3 spans 14 residues. As DNA, the CDR3 is TGCAGTGCTAGTTTTGGACAGGATTCATACGAGCAGTACTTC. Amino acid sequence: CSASFGQDSYEQYF.

V and J are TRBV6-6 and TRBJ1-2; the D gene is possibly TRBD1 (5 bases). Germline V gene data show CDR1 as MNHNY and CDR2 as SVGAGI (reference sequence). CDR3 length: 13 amino acids. Trimming cost V 8 bases and J 8 bases, with 18 bases left between them. The CDR3: CASWVPGWEGYTF. The CDR3 DNA follows: TGTGCCAGCTGGGTTCCAGGGTGGGAAGGCTACACCTTC.

The CDR3 region has the DNA TGTGCCAGCAGTGAAGGGGTAGCGGGGTTCTTAGAGCAGTTCTTC. Translation: CASSEGVAGFLEQFF. The V gene is TRBV2, the J gene TRBJ2-1; 8 bases agree with TRBD2. CDR3 size: 15 residues. CDR1 and CDR2 from the germline V gene are SNHLY and FYNNEI. V lost 1 base and J lost 10; bases outside the gene matches: 9.

The gene calls are TRBV2 and TRBJ1-5, with D unresolved. Per the germline V gene, CDR1 is SNHLY and CDR2 is FYNNEI. Trimming stripped 10 bases from V and 1 base from J, with 14 bases between. The CDR3 is made up of 14 amino acids. As DNA, the CDR3 is TGTGCCACTGCGGGCAGCTGGAGCAATCAGCCCCAGCATTTT. As protein: CATAGSWSNQPQHF.

The genes are TRBV7-2 and TRBJ2-3; 14 bases fit TRBD2. This CDR3 contains 19 residues. Per the germline V gene, CDR1 is SGHTA and CDR2 is FQGNSA. The J segment lost 3 bases and the V segment lost 3 bases, leaving 11 bases of the junction unmatched. In DNA, the CDR3 is TGTGCCAGCAGCTTCATGACTAGCGGGGGGGCCGTCGGAACAGATACGCAGTATTTT. The encoded protein is CASSFMTSGGAVGTDTQYF.

The genes are TRBV6-5 and TRBJ1-5; tentative D call: TRBD1 (6 bases). Trimming pared 7 bases from V and 3 bases from J, leaving 13 bases between. The CDR3 is made up of 14 amino acids. The germline V gene encodes CDR1 MNHEY and CDR2 SVGAGI. CDR3 DNA sequence: TGTGCCAGCAATCCCCGGGACAACAATCAGCCCCAGCATTTT. Residues: CASNPRDNNQPQHF.

The rearrangement uses TRBV12-5 and TRBJ1-1; D not certain. Germline CDR1 and CDR2: LGHNT and FRNRAP. CDR3 length equals 15 residues. V dropped 0 bases and J dropped 1 base, with 9 bases sitting between them. The CDR3 DNA is TGTGCTAGTGGTTTGGTCCACGGCGGGAACACTGAAGCTTTCTTT. This sequence encodes CASGLVHGGNTEAFF.

This clone was seen a handful of times. The J gene is TRBJ2-1, the V gene TRBV18; 7 bases are shared with TRBD2. In germline, CDR1 is KGHSH, CDR2 LQKENI. Trimming took 4 bases from V and 8 from J; bases not matched to a gene: 8. CDR3 length: 14 residues. As DNA, the CDR3 is TGTGCCAGCTCACGAGGACTAGATCTCGATGAGCAGTTCTTC. Protein: CASSRGLDLDEQFF.

The chain joins TRBV2 to TRBJ1-4, with 8 bases identical to TRBD1. V dropped 10 bases and J dropped 8; count of bases not matched to a gene: 9. The germline V gene has CDR1 SNHLY and CDR2 FYNNEI. The CDR3 runs 13 residues. CDR3 nucleotides: TGTGCCAACCGCCAGGGGGCTGGGGAAAAACTGTTTTTT. Translation: CANRQGAGEKLFF.

The gene calls are TRBV19 and TRBJ2-3; D unclear. Between the trimmed V and J ends, which lost 5 bases and 2 bases, there was a span of 14 bases. CDR1 is LNHDA and CDR2 is SQIVND in the germline V gene (reference sequence). The CDR3 runs to 15 residues. Here the CDR3 reads CASSDTSPLTDTQYF. CDR3 coding DNA: TGTGCCAGTAGTGATACTTCTCCCCTCACAGATACGCAGTATTTT.

This chain connects TRBV12-3 or TRBV12-4 to TRBJ1-1; possibly TRBD1 for D (5 bases). The CDR3 covers 13 residues. Trimming removed 6 bases from V and 3 bases from J, with 11 bases in between. CDR3 in DNA: TGTGCCAGCAGCTTGGGGGGTGACACTGAAGCTTTCTTT. Amino acids: CASSLGGDTEAFF.

The chain couples TRBV11-3 to TRBJ2-7; 7 nucleotides match TRBD1. Trimming took 1 base from V and 4 from J; bases not matched to a gene: 4. CDR1 and CDR2 (germline): SGHNT, YENEEA. The CDR3 spans 14 residues. DNA of the CDR3: TGTGCCAGCAGCTTAGGTGGGGGACAGTACGAGCAGTACTTC. It specifies CASSLGGGQYEQYF.

A few counts support this clone. CDR3 bases: TGTGCCAGCAGCTACGGGACAGGGAATCAGCCCCAGCATTTT. Protein product: CASSYGTGNQPQHF. The rearrangement links TRBV7-9 to TRBJ1-5; 9 bases agree with TRBD1. This CDR3 has 14 residues. CDR1 and CDR2 (germline): SEHNR, FQNEAQ (reference sequence). Trimming cost V 4 bases and J 4 bases; bases outside gene matches: 2.

The chain is built from TRBV7-2 and TRBJ1-3, with D uncertain. V was pared by 2 bases and J by 0 bases, with 11 bases between. Germline lookup yields CDR1 SGHTA and CDR2 FQGNSA. This CDR3 contains 16 residues. DNA for the CDR3: TGTGCCAGCAGCTTATCAACTCCCGGCTCTGGAAACACCATATATTTT. Translated, it gives CASSLSTPGSGNTIYF.

This clone was seen more than once but under ten times. V usage is TRBV2 and J usage is TRBJ1-5; 7 bases map to TRBD1. The CDR3 has 13 residues. The V gene's germline CDR1 is SNHLY and CDR2 FYNNEI. The V and J ends lost 7 bases and 4 bases, in that order; junction bases with no gene match: 4. The CDR3 is CASKETGNQPQHF. The CDR3 region has the DNA TGTGCCAGCAAAGAGACAGGGAATCAGCCCCAGCATTTT.

This clone has a single count. This sequence joins TRBV19 and TRBJ1-5; D is uncertain. The germline gives CDR1 LNHDA, CDR2 SQIVND (reference sequence). V gave up 7 bases and J gave up 7 bases, with 11 bases separating them. The CDR3 runs to 12 residues. The CDR3 is CASTAPGQPQHF. The CDR3 DNA reads TGTGCCAGTACAGCTCCGGGGCAGCCCCAGCATTTT. Full variable domain (rest looked up from reference TRBV19 and TRBJ1-5): DGGITQSPKYLFRKEGQNVTLSCEQNLNHDAMYWYRQDPGQGLRLIYYSQIVNDFQKGDIAEGYSVSREKKESFPLTVTSAQKNPTAFYLCASTAPGQPQHFGDGTRLSIL.

The CDR3 region has the DNA TGTGCCACCACGACAGGGCCTAATTCACCCCTCCACTTT. It codes for CATTTGPNSPLHF. The chain recombines TRBV6-5 with TRBJ1-6, with 7 positions matching TRBD1. CDR3 length: 13 amino acids. The V gene's germline CDR1 is MNHEY and CDR2 SVGAGI. Losses at the gene ends were 10 bases for V and 6 bases for J; bases not matched to a gene: 6.

This clone has a handful of counts. This chain links TRBV15 with TRBJ1-5; D gene uncertain. From germline, CDR1 is LNHNV and CDR2 YYDKDF (reference sequence). V was clipped by 0 bases and J by 4 bases, with 13 bases between them. The CDR3 has 16 amino acids. The CDR3 protein is CATSRDLGQSNQPQHF. The CDR3 DNA follows: TGTGCCACCAGCAGAGATCTTGGGCAATCGAATCAGCCCCAGCATTTT.

The V gene is TRBV27, the J gene TRBJ2-1; TRBD2 aligns across 9 bases. The CDR3 length is 19 residues. Losses at the gene ends were 3 bases for V and 5 bases for J; bases not matched to a gene: 17. In germline, CDR1 is MNHEY, CDR2 SMNVEV (reference sequence). The CDR3 nucleotides read TGTGCCAGCAGTTTCTTTGGACCGGCGGGAGGGTTCTGGGACAATGAGCAGTTCTTC. This codes for CASSFFGPAGGFWDNEQFF.

The chain joins TRBV2 to TRBJ2-7, with 13 bases that match TRBD2. CDR3 length: 15 residues. V shed 7 bases, J shed 1 base, and the junction held 4 bases outside the gene matches. Germline V lookup: CDR1 SNHLY, CDR2 FYNNEI. The CDR3 coding sequence is TGTGCCAGCACTAGGACTAGCGGGAGATCCTACGAGCAGTACTTC. This translates into CASTRTSGRSYEQYF.

The rearrangement links TRBV6-1 to TRBJ2-3; no firm D call. The CDR3 covers 12 residues. Germline V lookup: CDR1 MNHNS, CDR2 SASEGT. V lost 2 bases, J lost 2 bases, and 2 bases lay in between. In DNA form, the CDR3 reads TGTGCCAGCAGTGAACACACAGATACGCAGTATTTT. Its translation is CASSEHTDTQYF.

This rearrangement joins TRBV18 to TRBJ2-7; 8 bases fit TRBD1. The CDR3 contains 15 residues. V lost 1 base, J lost 3 bases, and 5 bases stayed unmatched. Germline values: CDR1 KGHSH, CDR2 LQKENI. CDR3 loop: CASSPLGQEGYEQYF. The CDR3 region has the DNA TGTGCCAGCTCACCACTGGGACAGGAAGGCTACGAGCAGTACTTC. Full variable domain (rest looked up from reference TRBV18 and TRBJ2-7): NAGVMQNPRHLVRRRGQEARLRCSPMKGHSHVYWYRQLPEEGLKFMVYLQKENIIDESGMPKERFSAEFPKEGPSILRIQQVVRGDSAAYFCASSPLGQEGYEQYFGPGTRLTVT.